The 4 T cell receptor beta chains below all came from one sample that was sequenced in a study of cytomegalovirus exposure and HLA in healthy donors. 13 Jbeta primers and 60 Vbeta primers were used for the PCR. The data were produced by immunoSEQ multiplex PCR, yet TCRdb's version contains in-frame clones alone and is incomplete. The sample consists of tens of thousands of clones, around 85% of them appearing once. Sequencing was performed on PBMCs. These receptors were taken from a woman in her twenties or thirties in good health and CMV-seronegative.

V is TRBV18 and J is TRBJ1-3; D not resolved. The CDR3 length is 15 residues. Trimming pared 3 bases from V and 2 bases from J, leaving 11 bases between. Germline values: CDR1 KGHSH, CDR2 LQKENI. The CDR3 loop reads CASSPASGTGNTIYF. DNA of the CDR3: TGTGCCAGCTCACCCGCGTCGGGGACTGGAAACACCATATATTTT.

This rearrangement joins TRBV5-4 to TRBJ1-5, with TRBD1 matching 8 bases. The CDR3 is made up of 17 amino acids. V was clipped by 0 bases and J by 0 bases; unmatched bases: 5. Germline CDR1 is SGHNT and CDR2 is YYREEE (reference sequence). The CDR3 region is CASSLDGTGNSNQPQHF. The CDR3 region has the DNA TGTGCCAGCAGCTTGGACGGGACAGGTAATAGCAATCAGCCCCAGCATTTT.

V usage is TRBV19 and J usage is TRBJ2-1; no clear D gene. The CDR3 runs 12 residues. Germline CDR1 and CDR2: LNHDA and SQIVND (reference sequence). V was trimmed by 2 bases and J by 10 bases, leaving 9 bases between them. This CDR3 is CASSILSGEQFF. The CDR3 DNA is TGTGCCAGTAGTATATTGTCCGGGGAGCAGTTCTTC. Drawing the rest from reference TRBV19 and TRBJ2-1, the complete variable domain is DGGITQSPKYLFRKEGQNVTLSCEQNLNHDAMYWYRQDPGQGLRLIYYSQIVNDFQKGDIAEGYSVSREKKESFPLTVTSAQKNPTAFYLCASSILSGEQFFGPGTRLTVL.

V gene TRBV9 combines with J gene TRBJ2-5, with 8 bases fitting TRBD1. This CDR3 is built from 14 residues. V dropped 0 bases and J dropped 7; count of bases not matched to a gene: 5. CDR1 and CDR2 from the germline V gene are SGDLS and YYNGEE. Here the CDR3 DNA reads TGTGCCAGCAGCGTAGGACAGGGGCTTACGACCCAGTACTTC. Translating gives CASSVGQGLTTQYF.